Listed here are 15 T cell receptor beta chains from one sample, sequenced in a study of cytomegalovirus exposure and HLA in healthy donors. Researchers ran the PCR with 60 Vbeta and 13 Jbeta primers. Data came from immunoSEQ multiplex PCR; TCRdb stores just in-frame clones and leaves some out. The sample lists 90,000 to 100,000 clones; roughly 71% were seen once. The sample comprised PBMCs. The source is a woman aged 40 to 50 in good health and CMV-seronegative.

In its sample, this clone was seen a few times. The V and J genes are TRBV19 and TRBJ1-4; 10 bases map to TRBD1. The CDR3 extends over 16 amino acids. J was trimmed by 4 bases and V by 7 bases; bases with no gene match: 9. Germline V gene lookup returns CDR1 LNHDA and CDR2 SQIVND (reference sequence). The CDR3 DNA is TGTGCCAGTATGGGCCAGGGGGACAGGGGTAATGAAAAACTGTTTTTT. The encoded protein is CASMGQGDRGNEKLFF. The complete variable domain, with remaining parts taken from reference TRBV19 and TRBJ1-4, reads DGGITQSPKYLFRKEGQNVTLSCEQNLNHDAMYWYRQDPGQGLRLIYYSQIVNDFQKGDIAEGYSVSREKKESFPLTVTSAQKNPTAFYLCASMGQGDRGNEKLFFGSGTQLSVL.

Here the CDR3 reads CASSQEVADQPQHF. The CDR3 nucleotides are TGCGCCAGCAGCCAAGAAGTGGCAGATCAGCCCCAGCATTTT. The chain links TRBV4-1 to TRBJ1-5; D gene unclear. Per the germline V gene, CDR1 is MGHRA and CDR2 is YSYEKL. Trimming shortened V by 0 bases and J by 5 bases, and 8 bases separated the two germline ends. CDR3 length: 14 residues.

The chain uses TRBV5-1 and TRBJ2-5, with 10 bases identical to TRBD1. The junction had 8 bases not matched to a gene; V was cut back by 4 bases and J by 5 bases. The length of the CDR3 is 15 residues. Germline values: CDR1 SGHRS, CDR2 YFSETQ. For the CDR3, the DNA is TGCGCCAGCAGCCCGGGACAGGGGATAGCGGAGACCCAGTACTTC. It yields the protein CASSPGQGIAETQYF.

The V call is TRBV2, the J call TRBJ2-3, with 10 bases that match TRBD1. J was trimmed by 3 bases and V by 3 bases; bases with no gene match: 6. Germline assignment: CDR1 SNHLY and CDR2 FYNNEI. The CDR3 consists of 16 residues. CDR3 in DNA: TGTGCCAGCAGTGAGTGGACAGGGGGTGGGACAGATACGCAGTATTTT. Translation gives CASSEWTGGGTDTQYF. Drawing the rest from reference TRBV2 and TRBJ2-3, the complete variable domain is EPEVTQTPSHQVTQMGQEVILRCVPISNHLYFYWYRQILGQKVEFLVSFYNNEISEKSEIFDDQFSVERPDGSNFTLKIRSTKLEDSAMYFCASSEWTGGGTDTQYFGPGTRLTVL.

The gene calls are TRBV9 and TRBJ2-1; D is ambiguous. Germline V gene sequence: CDR1 SGDLS, CDR2 YYNGEE. This CDR3 comprises 14 residues. V was clipped by 3 bases and J by 0 bases, with 7 bases between them. DNA of the CDR3: TGTGCCAGCAGCGGCTGGAGCTCCTACAATGAGCAGTTCTTC. Amino acids: CASSGWSSYNEQFF.

The chain recombines TRBV28 with TRBJ1-2; D perhaps matches TRBD1 (5 bases). Germline assignment: CDR1 MDHEN and CDR2 SYDVKM. This CDR3 is built from 15 residues. The V end was cut by 3 bases, the J end by 3 bases, with 14 bases between. CDR3 loop: CASSLGMGRDYGYTF. The CDR3 DNA reads TGTGCCAGCAGTTTGGGGATGGGCAGGGACTATGGCTACACCTTC.

The J gene is TRBJ1-1, the V gene TRBV5-1; D call uncertain. Deletions cut 0 bases from V and 0 bases from J, with 12 bases between. Germline V lookup: CDR1 SGHRS, CDR2 YFSETQ. The CDR3 is 16 amino acids. The CDR3: CASSLGPGSVNTEAFF. CDR3 nucleotides: TGCGCCAGCAGCTTGGGGCCGGGGTCGGTGAACACTGAAGCTTTCTTT. The complete variable domain, with remaining parts taken from reference TRBV5-1 and TRBJ1-1, reads KAGVTQTPRYLIKTRGQQVTLSCSPISGHRSVSWYQQTPGQGLQFLFEYFSETQRNKGNFPGRFSGRQFSNSRSEMNVSTLELGDSALYLCASSLGPGSVNTEAFFGQGTRLTVV.

This clone showed up just a few times. The chain is built from TRBV19 and TRBJ1-1, with D perhaps matching TRBD1 (5 bases). V lost 7 bases, J lost 1 base, and 7 bases lay in between. The CDR3 is 12 residues long. In germline, CDR1 is LNHDA, CDR2 SQIVND (reference sequence). CDR3 DNA: TGTGCCAGTACTGACAGGAACACTGAAGCTTTCTTT. Its translation: CASTDRNTEAFF.

The chain couples TRBV12-5 to TRBJ1-1, with TRBD1 matching over 8 bases. Per germline, CDR1 LGHNT and CDR2 FRNRAP. The CDR3 sequence is 16 residues long. V was pared by 5 bases and J by 0 bases, with 8 bases of the junction left unmatched. DNA for the CDR3: TGTGCTAGTGGTCTCCCTCAGGGGGCTCTGAACACTGAAGCTTTCTTT. It is translated as CASGLPQGALNTEAFF.

This clone appeared a single time. The chain is built from TRBV5-6 and TRBJ2-7, with TRBD1 matching over 9 bases. V was pared by 1 base and J by 5 bases, with 7 bases of the junction left unmatched. This CDR3 region has 15 residues. Germline-derived CDR1 and CDR2 are SGHDT and YYEEEE. The CDR3 sequence is CASSLRAWTGDEQYF. CDR3 in DNA: TGTGCCAGCAGCTTGAGGGCCTGGACAGGGGACGAGCAGTACTTC.

The chain carries TRBV18 and TRBJ2-7; 8 bases line up with TRBD2. V dropped 6 bases and J dropped 7; count of bases not matched to a gene: 8. This CDR3 is 13 amino acids long. Germline-derived CDR1 and CDR2 are KGHSH and LQKENI. The CDR3 loop reads CASSPNGRGEQYF. As DNA, the CDR3 is TGTGCCAGCTCTCCCAACGGGAGGGGGGAGCAGTACTTC.

The chain joins TRBV7-9 to TRBJ1-2; D is ambiguous. Germline V lookup: CDR1 SEHNR, CDR2 FQNEAQ (reference sequence). The V end was cut by 5 bases, the J end by 3 bases, with 13 bases between. The CDR3 has 14 residues. The CDR3 bases are TGTGCCAGCAGCATACCAACAGATGACTATGGCTACACCTTC. Its translation: CASSIPTDDYGYTF.

The chain couples TRBV5-6 to TRBJ1-4; no reliable D call. Germline V lookup: CDR1 SGHDT, CDR2 YYEEEE. The CDR3 runs to 14 residues. Trimming cost V 4 bases and J 2 bases, with 9 bases left between them. CDR3 bases: TGTGCCAGCAGCCCCGCAGGTACTAATGAAAAACTGTTTTTT. Its protein is CASSPAGTNEKLFF. The full variable domain, completed using reference TRBV5-6 and TRBJ1-4, is DAGVTQSPTHLIKTRGQQVTLRCSPKSGHDTVSWYQQALGQGPQFIFQYYEEEERQRGNFPDRFSGHQFPNYSSELNVNALLLGDSALYLCASSPAGTNEKLFFGSGTQLSVL.

CDR3 loop: CASSIGGTGNTEAFF. CDR3 nucleotides: TGTGCCAGTAGTATCGGGGGGACAGGGAACACTGAAGCTTTCTTT. The J gene is TRBJ1-1, the V gene TRBV19; 8 bases agree with TRBD1. This CDR3 contains 15 residues. Per the germline V gene, CDR1 is LNHDA and CDR2 is SQIVND (reference sequence). Trimming at V came to 3 bases and at J to 1 base, leaving 4 bases not matched to a gene.

This clone was counted once. The CDR3, as DNA: TGTGCCAGCAGTTACCGGGACAACAATCAGCCCCAGCATTTT. The encoded protein is CASSYRDNNQPQHF. This chain connects TRBV6-8 to TRBJ1-5; possible D gene TRBD1, 6 bases. This CDR3 is 14 amino acids long. V was cut by 2 bases and J by 3 bases, with 8 bases left in between. The germline V gene has CDR1 MNHGY and CDR2 SAAAGT.